This TCR beta chain stems from a study of T cells in Graves' hyperthyroidism and ophthalmopathy. RNA transcripts provided the source from which TCR beta CDR3 regions were amplified. First-round RT-PCR of the TCR CDR3 relied on the HTBI primer set. TCRdb used MiXCR to reprocess the multiplex PCR reads, holding one entry per CDR3 protein. The sample has about 180,000 distinct CDR3 sequences; about 17% are singletons. The source of the PBMCs was 9.5 to 10 ml of fresh peripheral blood. This clonotype was found many times. Germline values: CDR1 DFQATT, CDR2 SNEGSKA (reference sequence). There are 11 residues in the CDR3. V was cut by 5 bases and J by 3 bases, with 8 bases left in between.

The sequenced sample was blood. The chain joins TRBV20-1 to TRBJ2-7; D not certain. The TCR comes from a woman between 45 and 60 years old with Graves' hyperthyroidism. The CDR3 region is CSAADLYEQYF. The CDR3 region has the DNA TGCAGTGCTGCTGATCTCTACGAGCAGTACTTC.